This TCR beta chain was recorded in a study of cytomegalovirus exposure and HLA in healthy donors. Study results and caveats: A later analysis found first-cohort TCR clusters tended to co-occur in the approximately 120 validation repertoires. Most TCR sequences showed up rarely, but some public TCRs showed up in many donors. A few of the chains that were CMV-associated were confirmed in vitro to be specific for CMV antigens.

Assay: immunoSEQ multiplex PCR; the TCRdb copy retains only in-frame clones and omits some. The sample comprises some 240,000 clones, around 88% of which are singletons, and 1% to 1.5% rests with the top ten. Trimming left V 1 base short and J 3 bases short, with 8 bases between. The V gene's germline CDR1 is MNHEY and CDR2 SVGAGI. This CDR3 comprises 14 residues. A remark on this clone: Its target is unknown.

What was sequenced was PBMCs. The clonotype comes from a woman aged 25-40 years in good health and CMV-seropositive. V is TRBV6-5 and J is TRBJ2-3; D uncertain. As DNA, the CDR3 is TGTGCCAGCAGTTACTTCCCGAGGACAGATACGCAGTATTTT. Its protein product is CASSYFPRTDTQYF.